What follows are 30 T cell receptor beta chains derived from one specimen sequenced in a study of tumor-infiltrating lymphocytes in glioblastoma multiforme. Three nested ARM-PCR rounds with V-beta and C-beta primers built TCRB libraries. TCRdb passed the multiplex PCR reads through MiXCR, listing each CDR3 protein once. Here the sample spans about 18,000 distinct CDR3 sequences, 65% to 80% being singletons. Source material: peripheral blood. Receptor source: a male donor with glioblastoma.

This clonotype has more than one count but fewer than ten. The genes are TRBV4-1 and TRBJ2-3; 8 bases match TRBD1. The V segment lost 2 bases and the J segment 3 bases; nucleotides outside the gene matches: 13. Germline CDR1 is MGHRA and CDR2 is YSYEKL. This CDR3 comprises 18 residues. CDR3 protein: CASSQTLMGQGATDTQYF. The DNA of the CDR3 is TGCGCCAGCAGCCAAACTCTAATGGGGCAGGGGGCAACAGATACGCAGTATTTT.

V gene TRBV28 combines with J gene TRBJ2-4; maybe TRBD2 (5 bases). The CDR3 is made up of 17 amino acids. Germline assignment: CDR1 MDHEN and CDR2 SYDVKM. V was clipped by 6 bases and J by 6 bases, with 24 bases between them. CDR3 amino acids: CASRESGGPSLGNIQYF. In nucleotides, the CDR3 is TGTGCCAGCAGGGAGTCCGGAGGTCCCAGTTTAGGAAACATTCAGTACTTC. Using reference TRBV28 and TRBJ2-4 for the parts outside the CDR3, the full variable domain is DVKVTQSSRYLVKRTGEKVFLECVQDMDHENMFWYRQDPGLGLRLIYFSYDVKMKEKGDIPEGYSVSREKKERFSLILESASTNQTSMYLCASRESGGPSLGNIQYFGAGTRLSVL.

V usage is TRBV20-1 and J usage is TRBJ2-3; D is unresolved. V lost 0 bases to trimming and J lost 2 bases, with 6 bases between them. CDR3 length equals 13 residues. Germline values: CDR1 DFQATT, CDR2 SNEGSKA (reference sequence). The CDR3 sequence is CSARDFDTDTQYF. In DNA, the CDR3 is TGCAGTGCTAGAGATTTCGACACAGATACGCAGTATTTT.

The chain couples TRBV10-3 to TRBJ2-3; D ambiguous. Trimming took off 8 bases at V and 4 bases at J, with 16 bases between the two ends. The CDR3 length is 14 residues. Germline V CDR1 and CDR2: ENHRY, SYGVKD. The DNA of the CDR3 is TGTGCCATCGCTCGAACCCAGGTTCCAGATACGCAGTATTTT. Translating gives CAIARTQVPDTQYF.

The chain is built from TRBV5-1 and TRBJ2-1; no clear D. With 1 base removed from V and 0 bases from J, the gap between germline ends came to 14 bases. Germline V gene data show CDR1 as SGHRS and CDR2 as YFSETQ. This CDR3 has 17 amino acids. The DNA for the CDR3 is TGCGCCAGCAGCTTGAGAGAGCGCTTAAGCTCCTACAATGAGCAGTTCTTC. This codes for CASSLRERLSSYNEQFF.

As concerns this clonotype: This may be a read error: a much more frequent sequence differs by one nucleotide. The chain combines TRBV28 with TRBJ1-6; TRBD1 aligns across 9 bases. The CDR3 length is 15 residues. The germline gives CDR1 MDHEN, CDR2 SYDVKM. This chain's CDR3 is CASRDGTGPNSPFHF. The CDR3 nucleotides read TGTGCCAGCAGAGACGGGACAGGGCCTAATTCACCCTTCCACTTT.

Remarks on this clonotype: Without the conserved terminal phenylalanine or tryptophan, this CDR3 likely stems from a read error. CDR3 in DNA: TGTGCCAGCAGTTTACAGGGGAAGGGCTACACCATC. This translates into CASSLQGKGYTI. This sequence joins TRBV28 and TRBJ1-2; D may be TRBD1 (6 bases). Germline V lookup: CDR1 MDHEN, CDR2 SYDVKM. Trimming removed 2 bases at V and 8 bases at J, with 9 bases between. This CDR3 has 12 residues.

A remark on this clonotype: A much larger clone is a single base away; this may be a read error. The chain recombines TRBV28 with TRBJ2-3; 9 bases fit TRBD2. Germline V gives CDR1 MDHEN, CDR2 SYDVKM. The ends lost 4 bases at V and 4 bases at J; junction bases unmatched: 6. There are 15 residues in the CDR3. This chain's CDR3 is CASSYWTSDADTQYF. The CDR3 nucleotides read TGTGCCAGCAGTTATTGGACTAGCGATGCAGATACGCAGTATTTT.

This clonotype was picked up a small number of times. This may arise from a read error, as a much more abundant clone is one base away. The V call is TRBV12-5, the J call TRBJ2-3; D is ambiguous. Germline CDR1 LGHNT, CDR2 FRNRAP. This CDR3 is 13 amino acids long. V was cut by 0 bases and J by 5 bases, with 6 bases left in between. Written as DNA, the CDR3 is TGTGCTAGTGGTTTGGTACCAATAGATACGCAGTATTTT. Translated: CASGLVPIDTQYF.

About this clonotype itself: One end of the junction is discordant with germline, which a read error may explain. This chain connects TRBV29-1 to TRBJ2-7; possible D gene TRBD2, 5 bases. CDR3 length: 13 amino acids. From germline, CDR1 is SQVTM and CDR2 ANQGSEA. The CDR3 sequence: CSVERGGACEQYF. DNA for the CDR3: TGTAGCGTTGAACGTGGTGGAGCCTGCGAGCAGTACTTC.

V is TRBV30 and J is TRBJ2-3; D possibly corresponds to TRBD2 (5 bases). CDR3 length: 12 residues. Germline CDR1 reads GTSNPN; CDR2 reads SVGIG (reference sequence). The germline V and J ends were trimmed by 3 bases and 7 bases, with 11 bases remaining between them. CDR3 protein: CAWSGENYTQYF. CDR3 nucleotide sequence: TGTGCCTGGAGCGGGGAGAATTATACGCAGTATTTT.

As to this clonotype: One junction end does not reproduce the germline sequence, and a read error may be involved. The gene calls are TRBV6-1 and TRBJ2-5; 9 bases align to TRBD2. The CDR3 runs 15 residues. CDR1 and CDR2 (germline): MNHNS, SASEGT. The CDR3 bases are TGTGTCAGCAGCAGACTAGCGGTAGGGGAAGAGACCCAGTACTTC. Translated: CVSSRLAVGEETQYF.

A word on this clonotype: At one end the junction does not follow the germline gene, possibly because of a read error. The CDR3 DNA reads as TGTGCCGGCAGCCCGACATCGGGACAGGACTATGGCTACACCTTC. Protein: CAGSPTSGQDYGYTF. The chain employs TRBV4-2 and TRBJ1-2; 8 bases are a match to TRBD1. Germline CDR1 reads LGHNA; CDR2 reads YNFKEQ. The CDR3 loop spans 15 amino acids.

With regard to this clonotype: Germline is not matched at one junction end, which may reflect a read error. This chain joins TRBV30 and TRBJ2-5; TRBD2 matches at 9 bases. Germline CDR1 and CDR2: GTSNPN and SVGIG (reference sequence). The CDR3 is 15 amino acids. In DNA form, the CDR3 reads TGTTCCTGGAGTGTTAGCGGGAGAGGGGGAGATACCCAGTACTTC. Translating gives CSWSVSGRGGDTQYF. The full variable domain, with the rest looked up from reference TRBV30 and TRBJ2-5, is SQTIHQWPATLVQPVGSPLSLECTVEGTSNPNLYWYRQAAGRGLQLLFYSVGIGQISSEVPQNLSASRPQDRQFILSSKKLLLSDSGFYLCSWSVSGRGGDTQYFGPGTRLLVL.

Comment on this clonotype: The missing conserved phenylalanine or tryptophan at the end of this CDR3 makes a read error likely. The genes are TRBV29-1 and TRBJ2-1; a possible D gene is TRBD1 (5 bases). TRBJ2-5 explains the end of the DNA better; the J call may be wrong. The CDR3 is 12 residues long. CDR1 SQVTM and CDR2 ANQGSEA come from the germline V gene. CDR3 region: CSVRTGVETQYL. In DNA, the CDR3 is TGCAGCGTTCGTACAGGAGTAGAGACCCAGTACCTC.

With regard to this clonotype: Germline and junction disagree at one end, which may indicate a read error. The chain couples TRBV11-2 to TRBJ2-6, with 8 bases fitting TRBD1. Germline values: CDR1 SGHAT, CDR2 FQNNGV. The CDR3 is 16 residues long. CDR3 in amino acids: CASSLEQGAWANVLTF. In DNA, the CDR3 is TGTGCCAGCAGCTTAGAGCAGGGGGCTTGGGCCAACGTCCTTACTTTC.

The chain links TRBV11-2 to TRBJ2-7; 7 positions match TRBD1. This CDR3 has 14 amino acids. V lost 4 bases and J lost 4; bases outside the gene matches: 7. In germline, CDR1 is SGHAT, CDR2 FQNNGV. The CDR3 DNA is TGTGCCAGCAGCTCAGCGACAGGGCTATACGAGCAGTACTTC. Its translation is CASSSATGLYEQYF.

As concerns this clonotype: This may be a read error, as it is one base from a much larger clone. For the CDR3, the DNA is TGCGCCAGCAGCCAGGGGTCGGACACTGGAGCTTTCTTT. Translating gives CASSQGSDTGAFF. V gene TRBV5-1 combines with J gene TRBJ1-1; a possible D gene is TRBD1 (6 bases). Germline V gives CDR1 SGHRS, CDR2 YFSETQ. The CDR3 is 13 amino acids.

A word on this clonotype: Its ends do not fully match the called genes, so a read error is possible. CDR3 region: CASRRTGDNEQFF. Here the CDR3 DNA reads TGCGCCAGCAGGCGGACAGGGGATAACGAGCAGTTCTTC. The rearrangement joins TRBV11-1 to TRBJ2-1; 9 bases align to TRBD1. Germline lookup yields CDR1 SGHAT and CDR2 FQDESV (reference sequence). The CDR3 is made up of 13 amino acids. The full variable domain, in which reference TRBV11-1 and TRBJ2-1 provide the parts outside the CDR3, is EAEVAQSPRYKITEKSQAVAFWCDPISGHATLYWYRQILGQGPELLVQFQDESVVDDSQLPKDRFSAERLKGVDSTLKIQPAELGDSAMYLCASRRTGDNEQFFGPGTRLTVL.

This CDR3 reads CASQSAYEQYF. CDR3 bases: TGCGCCAGCCAGTCAGCCTACGAGCAGTACTTC. The chain joins TRBV10-2 to TRBJ2-7, with D unclear. Germline V gives CDR1 WSHSY, CDR2 SAAADI. This CDR3 contains 11 residues. The V gene lost 8 bases and the J gene lost 2 bases, with 7 bases spanning the gap.

Remarks on this clonotype: A read error may account for a junction end that differs from germline. The chain carries TRBV28 and TRBJ1-1; perhaps TRBD1 as D (5 bases). CDR1 is MDHEN, CDR2 SYDVKM, per germline. The CDR3 runs to 14 residues. Here the CDR3 reads CVSSLLWGGTEAFF. CDR3 bases: TGTGTCAGCAGTTTATTGTGGGGGGGAACTGAAGCTTTCTTT.

On this clonotype itself: A much larger clone differs from this one at a single base, so this may be a read error. The chain recombines TRBV5-1 with TRBJ2-1; 14 bases fit TRBD2. Germline-derived CDR1 and CDR2 are SGHRS and YFSETQ. The CDR3 has 15 residues. This CDR3 is CACSLGLAGVNEQFF. The DNA for the CDR3 is TGCGCCTGCAGCTTGGGACTAGCGGGAGTGAATGAGCAGTTCTTC. Full variable domain (rest looked up from reference TRBV5-1 and TRBJ2-1): KAGVTQTPRYLIKTRGQQVTLSCSPISGHRSVSWYQQTPGQGLQFLFEYFSETQRNKGNFPGRFSGRQFSNSRSEMNVSTLELGDSALYLCACSLGLAGVNEQFFGPGTRLTVL.

As to this clonotype: Likely a read error: the CDR3 ends without its conserved phenylalanine or tryptophan. The chain carries TRBV11-2 and TRBJ2-2; TRBD1 matches 9 bases. The germline V gene encodes CDR1 SGHAT and CDR2 FQNNGV. This CDR3 spans 15 amino acids. The CDR3 here is CACSEYRGPTEELFS. The CDR3 bases are TGTGCCTGCAGCGAATACAGGGGGCCCACCGAGGAGCTGTTTTCT.

About this clonotype: Given a much more abundant clone one base away, this may be a read error. The chain is built from TRBV7-9 and TRBJ1-2; D is unresolved. The CDR3 is 12 residues long. CDR1 is SEHNR, CDR2 FQNEAQ, per germline (reference sequence). CDR3 protein: CANSSQEYGYTF. As DNA, the CDR3 is TGTGCCAACAGCTCTCAAGAGTACGGATACACCTTC.

The sample holds many counts of this clonotype. J is TRBJ2-5 and V is TRBV7-9, with D hard to call. The CDR3 consists of 13 residues. Between the trimmed V and J ends, which lost 3 bases and 5 bases, there was a span of 10 bases. Germline V gives CDR1 SEHNR, CDR2 FQNEAQ (reference sequence). CDR3 nucleotides: TGTGCCAGCAGCTTCAGGAGCATCGAGACCCAGTACTTC. Its translation: CASSFRSIETQYF.

Regarding this clonotype: A single base separates this from a much larger clone, so it may be a read error. This chain links TRBV28 with TRBJ2-1; 7 bases match TRBD1. V trimming: 2 bases; J trimming: 8 bases; junction bases outside the gene matches: 12. Germline V lookup: CDR1 MDHEN, CDR2 SYDVKM. There are 16 residues in the CDR3. The CDR3 loop is CASSLQAQTGVHEQFF. For the CDR3, the DNA is TGTGCCAGCAGTTTACAAGCCCAAACAGGGGTCCATGAGCAGTTCTTC.

The chain combines TRBV11-2 with TRBJ1-2; a weak D match, TRBD1 (6 bases). The V gene's germline CDR1 is SGHAT and CDR2 FQNNGV. This CDR3 has 15 residues. Trimming stripped 5 bases from V and 3 bases from J, with 16 bases between. As DNA, the CDR3 is TGTGCCAGCAGCCAGCCGACAGGTCTTTACTATGGCTACACCTTC. Amino acid sequence: CASSQPTGLYYGYTF.

This clonotype was seen only once. This clone may be a read error of a much larger clone one base away. The V gene is TRBV11-3, the J gene TRBJ2-1, with no clear D. The CDR3 length is 12 residues. The germline gives CDR1 SGHNT, CDR2 YENEEA. For the CDR3, the DNA is TGTGCCAGCAACTTAGTTCCCGATGAGCAGTTCTTC. The encoded protein is CASNLVPDEQFF.

By its share, this clonotype is large. The chain couples TRBV11-2 to TRBJ2-1; D is ambiguous. Germline lookup yields CDR1 SGHAT and CDR2 FQNNGV. The V and J ends lost 3 bases and 6 bases respectively, with 0 bases between them. The CDR3 has 10 amino acids. The CDR3 sequence is CASSFNEQFF. Written as DNA, the CDR3 is TGTGCCAGCAGCTTCAATGAGCAGTTCTTC.

This clonotype came up many times. J is TRBJ2-7 and V is TRBV11-2; no reliable D call. CDR1 SGHAT and CDR2 FQNNGV come from the germline V gene. The CDR3 covers 14 residues. V shed 2 bases and J shed 1 base, with 9 bases lying between them. The CDR3 sequence is CASSLSVFSYEQYF. The CDR3 DNA reads TGTGCCAGCAGCTTATCGGTTTTTTCCTACGAGCAGTACTTC.